The rows below give T cell receptor beta chains drawn from one sample of a study of cytomegalovirus exposure and HLA in healthy donors. Measured with immunoSEQ multiplex PCR; TCRdb has only the in-frame clones, and not every one. Seen in this sample are about 210,000 clones; the ten most common clones hold roughly 0.98%. Material: PBMCs. The receptors come from a woman aged 25 to 39 in good health and CMV-seropositive. Each CDR3 is given with its conserved first and last residue. A D gene is named only where the DNA matches it firmly.

NA	TRBJ2-7	TRBV5-6	15	CASSPSGLADYEQYF	TGTGCCAGCAGCCCGAGCGGGCTGGCAGACTACGAGCAGTACTTC
TRBD2	TRBJ2-5	TRBV28	14	CASNWRESQETQYF	TGTGCCAGCAACTGGCGGGAGAGCCAAGAGACCCAGTACTTC
NA	TRBJ2-6	TRBV7-8	16	CASSLGRDSGANVLTF	TGTGCCAGCAGCTTAGGGAGAGACTCTGGGGCCAACGTCCTGACTTTC
NA	TRBJ1-5	TRBV7-2	14	CASSPGYSNQPQHF	TGTGCCAGCAGCCCAGGGTATAGCAATCAGCCCCAGCATTTT
NA	TRBJ1-4	TRBV7-9	12	CASSSGVAELFF	TGTGCCAGCAGCTCCGGAGTCGCCGAACTGTTTTTT
NA	TRBJ1-1	TRBV5-1	13	CASSFKGGTEAFF	TGCGCCAGCAGCTTTAAAGGGGGCACTGAAGCTTTCTTT
NA	TRBJ1-1	TRBV6-5	14	CASSYWGGPRQAFF	TGTGCCAGCAGTTATTGGGGGGGCCCCCGGCAAGCTTTCTTT
NA	TRBJ2-2	TRBV9	15	CASSVVETRSGELFF	TGTGCCAGCAGCGTAGTCGAGACTAGGTCCGGGGAGCTGTTTTTT
TRBD2	TRBJ2-7	TRBV9	15	CASSGAGGNAYEQYF	TGTGCCAGCAGCGGAGCGGGAGGTAACGCCTACGAGCAGTACTTC
TRBD1	TRBJ2-1	TRBV5-6	16	CASSAIGGLSYNEQFF	TGTGCCAGCAGCGCAATAGGGGGCCTTTCCTACAATGAGCAGTTCTTC
NA	TRBJ2-7	TRBV15	15	CATSRGGESFDEQYF	TGTGCCACCAGCAGGGGGGGAGAGTCTTTCGACGAGCAGTACTTC
NA	TRBJ2-3	TRBV9	15	CASSVFPGSGDTQYF	TGTGCCAGCAGCGTTTTCCCCGGGAGTGGAGATACGCAGTATTTT
NA	TRBJ2-1	TRBV7-6	16	CASSLAGPLGGNEQFF	TGTGCCAGCAGCTTAGCGGGACCTCTCGGGGGCAATGAGCAGTTCTTC
NA	TRBJ1-5	TRBV27	15	CASSSTSGSNQPQHF	TGTGCCAGCAGTTCGACCTCCGGGAGCAATCAGCCCCAGCATTTT
NA	TRBJ1-2	TRBV6-1	15	CASGEQGRIGYGYTF	TGTGCCAGTGGAGAGCAGGGTAGGATTGGCTATGGCTACACCTTC
NA	TRBJ1-5	TRBV27	16	CASRKSDRLNNQPQHF	TGTGCCAGCAGAAAATCGGACAGACTTAACAATCAGCCCCAGCATTTT
TRBD1	TRBJ1-4	TRBV6-5	16	CASSYSRTGRGNGLFF	TGTGCCAGCAGTTACTCGCGGACAGGGAGAGGTAATGGGCTGTTTTTT
NA	TRBJ1-2	TRBV7-2	12	CASSMTGTGYTF	TGTGCCAGCAGCATGACAGGAACTGGCTACACCTTC
NA	TRBJ1-2	TRBV7-2	15	CASSSRARGDYGYTF	TGTGCCAGCAGCTCCCGGGCCCGGGGGGACTATGGCTACACCTTC
NA	TRBJ2-7	TRBV10-1	14	CATLDPRVPYEQYF	TGCGCCACTCTGGACCCCAGGGTACCCTACGAGCAGTACTTC
TRBD2	TRBJ2-1	TRBV29-1	14	CSVDLAGVGNEQFF	TGCAGCGTTGACCTAGCGGGAGTGGGTAATGAGCAGTTCTTC
NA	TRBJ1-2	TRBV6-1	11	CASRGVYGYTF	TGTGCCAGCAGGGGCGTTTATGGCTACACCTTC
NA	TRBJ1-1	TRBV5-8	13	CASSFPGDTEAFF	TGTGCCAGCAGCTTTCCAGGGGACACTGAAGCTTTCTTT
NA	TRBJ1-3	TRBV7-7	15	CASSPPRVSGNTIYF	TGTGCCAGCAGCCCCCCCAGGGTCTCAGGAAACACCATATATTTT
TRBD1	TRBJ2-1	TRBV5-1	16	CASSLIGSETGDEQFF	TGCGCCAGCAGCTTAATCGGCTCCGAAACAGGGGACGAGCAGTTCTTC
NA	TRBJ1-5	TRBV7-2	16	CASSYQGGMSNQPQHF	TGTGCCAGCAGTTACCAGGGAGGGATGAGCAATCAGCCCCAGCATTTT
TRBD2	TRBJ2-7	TRBV27	14	CASSFTGGNYEQYF	TGTGCCAGCAGTTTTACGGGAGGGAACTACGAGCAGTACTTC
TRBD2	TRBJ2-1	TRBV28	16	CASSRRRAGGGSEQFF	TGTGCCAGCAGCCGGCGCAGGGCGGGGGGTGGCAGTGAGCAGTTCTTC
NA	TRBJ2-2	TRBV18	13	CASSREEAGELFF	TGTGCCAGCTCGCGAGAAGAGGCCGGGGAGCTGTTTTTT
NA	TRBJ2-7	TRBV7-2	13	CASSFYTVHEQYF	TGTGCCAGCAGCTTCTATACTGTACACGAGCAGTACTTC
NA	TRBJ2-6	TRBV5-4	15	CASSPTGSGANVLTF	TGTGCCAGCAGCCCTACAGGATCTGGGGCCAACGTCCTGACTTTC